These 20 T cell receptor beta chains were sequenced from one sample in a study of blood T cell repertoires in COVID-19. Assay used: immunoSEQ multiplex PCR; TCRdb lists only in-frame clones, some missing. This table has around 30,000 clones, about 91% appearing once. The material sequenced was peripheral blood. All receptors derive from a man between 45 and 60 years old with active COVID-19.

The CDR3 here is CASSSSSGSYEQYF. The CDR3 DNA sequence: TGTGCCAGCAGCTCCTCTAGCGGGTCCTACGAGCAGTACTTC. The gene calls are TRBV11-2 and TRBJ2-7; TRBD2 matches at 8 bases. With 4 bases clipped from V and 1 base from J, the junction kept 3 bases outside the gene matches. Germline V gene sequence: CDR1 SGHAT, CDR2 FQNNGV. The length of the CDR3 is 14 residues. Using reference TRBV11-2 and TRBJ2-7 for the parts outside the CDR3, the full variable domain is EAGVAQSPRYKIIEKRQSVAFWCNPISGHATLYWYQQILGQGPKLLIQFQNNGVVDDSQLPKDRFSAERLKGVDSTLKIQPAKLEDSAVYLCASSSSSGSYEQYFGPGTRLTVT.

The chain employs TRBV7-9 and TRBJ2-7; 8 bases are shared with TRBD1. V lost 5 bases to trimming and J lost 6 bases; unmatched junction nucleotides: 9. Germline CDR1 is SEHNR and CDR2 is FQNEAQ (reference sequence). This CDR3 has 14 amino acids. CDR3 protein: CASSLPAGGFEQYF. The CDR3 DNA follows: TGTGCCAGCAGCCTACCGGCAGGGGGCTTCGAGCAGTACTTC.

J is TRBJ1-4 and V is TRBV5-1; possible D gene TRBD1, 6 bases. Germline CDR1 and CDR2: SGHRS and YFSETQ. The CDR3 length is 17 residues. Trimming shortened V by 4 bases and J by 8 bases, and 24 bases separated the two germline ends. The CDR3, as DNA: TGCGCCAGCAGCCCGACGAGGACAGTCTCTGGTTTGGAAAAACTGTTTTTT. This gives the protein CASSPTRTVSGLEKLFF.

This clone was detected only a few times. The V gene is TRBV6-5, the J gene TRBJ1-5; no clear D. The CDR3 extends over 15 amino acids. Germline V gene data show CDR1 as MNHEY and CDR2 as SVGAGI. Between the trimmed V and J ends, which lost 8 bases and 2 bases, there was a span of 16 bases. CDR3 nucleotide sequence: TGTGCCAGCGAGGGCTTTTCAGGCGGCAATCAGCCCCAGCATTTT. Its translation is CASEGFSGGNQPQHF.

The rearrangement joins TRBV11-2 to TRBJ2-7; TRBD2 aligns across 7 bases. After removal of 0 bases from V and 1 base from J, the junction contained 6 bases not matched to a gene. The CDR3 runs 16 residues. Germline V CDR1 and CDR2: SGHAT, FQNNGV. This chain's CDR3 is CASSLERGSASYEQYF. In nucleotides, the CDR3 is TGTGCCAGCAGCTTAGAGCGCGGGAGTGCTTCCTACGAGCAGTACTTC.

The genes are TRBV19 and TRBJ2-7; D perhaps matches TRBD1 (6 bases). V was clipped by 9 bases and J by 0 bases, with 12 bases between them. CDR3 length: 13 amino acids. Germline values: CDR1 LNHDA, CDR2 SQIVND (reference sequence). CDR3 sequence reads: CASLDRYSYEQYF. CDR3 sequence (DNA): TGTGCCAGCCTCGACAGGTACTCCTACGAGCAGTACTTC.

A few counts support this clone. The V call is TRBV4-1, the J call TRBJ1-5; D uncertain. The germline CDR1 and CDR2 sequences are MGHRA and YSYEKL. This CDR3 is built from 13 residues. With 0 bases removed from V and 5 bases from J, the gap between germline ends came to 5 bases. The CDR3 DNA sequence: TGCGCCAGCAGCCAAGAACGGGATCAGCCCCAGCATTTT. Amino acids: CASSQERDQPQHF.

The CDR3 coding sequence is TGTGCCAGCAGCGACCTAGCAACTAATGAAAAACTGTTTTTT. Residues: CASSDLATNEKLFF. J is TRBJ1-4 and V is TRBV9, with D uncertain. This CDR3 comprises 14 residues. Between the trimmed V and J ends, which lost 3 bases and 0 bases, there was a span of 6 bases. Germline V lookup: CDR1 SGDLS, CDR2 YYNGEE.

The genes are TRBV27 and TRBJ2-7, with TRBD1 matching over 10 bases. The CDR3 spans 14 residues. From germline, CDR1 is MNHEY and CDR2 SMNVEV (reference sequence). The trim removed 4 bases at V and 3 bases at J, leaving 3 bases unmatched. As DNA, the CDR3 is TGTGCCAGCAGTTGGGGGACAGGGGACTACGAGCAGTACTTC. Translated, it gives CASSWGTGDYEQYF.

The chain recombines TRBV5-1 with TRBJ2-1; 10 nucleotides agree with TRBD2. V lost 0 bases to trimming and J lost 6 bases; unmatched junction nucleotides: 6. CDR1 and CDR2 from the germline V gene are SGHRS and YFSETQ. The CDR3 spans 16 residues. The CDR3 reads CASSLGGTSETNEQFF. Written as DNA, the CDR3 is TGCGCCAGCAGCTTGGGGGGGACTAGCGAGACCAATGAGCAGTTCTTC.

V and J are TRBV5-1 and TRBJ1-1; tentative D call: TRBD1 (5 bases). The CDR3 totals 16 residues. The germline CDR1 and CDR2 sequences are SGHRS and YFSETQ. V was pared by 0 bases and J by 3 bases, with 15 bases between. The CDR3 protein is CASSLVSAGWHTEAFF. The CDR3 DNA reads TGCGCCAGCAGCTTGGTATCGGCAGGGTGGCACACTGAAGCTTTCTTT.

The chain carries TRBV5-1 and TRBJ2-5; 12 bases align to TRBD1. V shed 0 bases and J 6 bases; nucleotides not matched to a gene: 12. The germline V gene has CDR1 SGHRS and CDR2 YFSETQ. The CDR3 runs to 18 residues. The CDR3 protein is CASSLGVPGTGGVKTQYF. The CDR3 bases are TGCGCCAGCAGCTTGGGGGTCCCCGGGACAGGGGGCGTGAAGACCCAGTACTTC. Full variable domain (outside the CDR3, taken from reference TRBV5-1 and TRBJ2-5): KAGVTQTPRYLIKTRGQQVTLSCSPISGHRSVSWYQQTPGQGLQFLFEYFSETQRNKGNFPGRFSGRQFSNSRSEMNVSTLELGDSALYLCASSLGVPGTGGVKTQYFGPGTRLLVL.

The chain employs TRBV6-1 and TRBJ1-4, with D possibly matching TRBD1 (6 bases). V lost 1 base, J lost 13 bases, and 13 bases lay in between. The germline CDR1 and CDR2 sequences are MNHNS and SASEGT. The CDR3 extends over 13 amino acids. CDR3 sequence (DNA): TGTGCCAGCAGTGAAGGACAGGCCCTGCCACTGTTTTTT. Translating it yields CASSEGQALPLFF.

DNA of the CDR3: TGTGCCAGCAGCTTATACGGACGGGATAAACTGTTTTTT. Translation gives CASSLYGRDKLFF. The chain combines TRBV7-2 with TRBJ1-4; D remains ambiguous. Germline assignment: CDR1 SGHTA and CDR2 FQGNSA. The CDR3 loop spans 13 amino acids. The V and J ends lost 2 bases and 11 bases respectively, with 12 bases between them. Complete variable domain (other parts from reference TRBV7-2 and TRBJ1-4): GAGVSQSPSNKVTEKGKDVELRCDPISGHTALYWYRQSLGQGLEFLIYFQGNSAPDKSGLPSDRFSAERTGGSVSTLTIQRTQQEDSAVYLCASSLYGRDKLFFGSGTQLSVL.

The chain has TRBV5-6 and TRBJ2-1; 8 bases align to TRBD2. Germline V lookup: CDR1 SGHDT, CDR2 YYEEEE. The J segment lost 4 bases and the V segment lost 5 bases, leaving 8 bases of the junction unmatched. This CDR3 contains 15 residues. This CDR3 reads CASRKPGLVYNEQFF. CDR3 bases: TGTGCCAGCAGGAAACCGGGACTAGTATACAATGAGCAGTTCTTC. The variable domain in full, with the rest retrieved from reference TRBV5-6 and TRBJ2-1, is DAGVTQSPTHLIKTRGQQVTLRCSPKSGHDTVSWYQQALGQGPQFIFQYYEEEERQRGNFPDRFSGHQFPNYSSELNVNALLLGDSALYLCASRKPGLVYNEQFFGPGTRLTVL.

The table lists this clone with a count of one. This chain links TRBV29-1 with TRBJ2-7; tentative D call: TRBD2 (6 bases). Trimming took off 3 bases at V and 3 bases at J, with 18 bases between the two ends. This CDR3 is built from 15 residues. Germline CDR1 is SQVTM and CDR2 is ANQGSEA. Here the CDR3 DNA reads TGCAGCGTTGAGGGATATAGCGGCCAGCTCTACGAGCAGTACTTC. Amino acid sequence: CSVEGYSGQLYEQYF.

This sequence joins TRBV7-9 and TRBJ1-5; D is uncertain. This CDR3 has 12 residues. The germline V gene encodes CDR1 SEHNR and CDR2 FQNEAQ (reference sequence). V was cut by 5 bases and J by 5 bases, with 7 bases left in between. The chain's CDR3 is CASSDSYQPQHF. CDR3 DNA sequence: TGTGCCAGCAGCGATAGTTATCAGCCCCAGCATTTT.

The chain employs TRBV6-4 and TRBJ2-1, with a tentative D call TRBD1 (5 bases). Deletions cut 6 bases from V and 2 bases from J, with 14 bases between. The CDR3 extends over 15 amino acids. Germline V gene sequence: CDR1 MRHNA, CDR2 SNTAGT. The CDR3 protein is CASSNQGKPYNEQFF. Written as DNA, the CDR3 is TGTGCCAGCAGCAACCAGGGTAAACCCTACAATGAGCAGTTCTTC.

This chain joins TRBV3-1 (or the pseudogene TRBV3-2) and TRBJ2-5; TRBD2 matches at 9 bases. Germline lookup yields CDR1 LGHDT and CDR2 YNNKEL (reference sequence). The CDR3 is 15 residues long. Trimming at V came to 6 bases and at J to 1 base, leaving 6 bases not matched to a gene. The CDR3 loop reads CASSSPGLAQETQYF. Here the CDR3 DNA reads TGTGCCAGCAGTTCTCCGGGACTAGCCCAAGAGACCCAGTACTTC.

The gene calls are TRBV7-9 and TRBJ2-1; TRBD2 matches at 12 bases. Germline CDR1 SEHNR, CDR2 FQNEAQ (reference sequence). There are 15 residues in the CDR3. V gave up 5 bases and J gave up 8 bases; unmatched junction bases: 7. Here the CDR3 DNA reads TGTGCCAGCAGCCAAACTAGCGGGGGGTATCATGAGCAGTTCTTC. This codes for CASSQTSGGYHEQFF.